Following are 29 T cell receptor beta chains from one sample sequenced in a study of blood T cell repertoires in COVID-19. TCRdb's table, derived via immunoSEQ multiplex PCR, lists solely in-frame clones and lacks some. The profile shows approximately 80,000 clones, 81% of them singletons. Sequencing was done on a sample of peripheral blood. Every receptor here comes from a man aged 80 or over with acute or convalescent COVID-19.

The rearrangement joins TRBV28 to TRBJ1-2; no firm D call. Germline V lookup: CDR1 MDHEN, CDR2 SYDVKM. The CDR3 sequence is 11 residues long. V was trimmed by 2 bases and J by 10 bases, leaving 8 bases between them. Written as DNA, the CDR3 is TGTGCCAGCAGTTTAAACGGGGACTACACCTTC. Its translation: CASSLNGDYTF.

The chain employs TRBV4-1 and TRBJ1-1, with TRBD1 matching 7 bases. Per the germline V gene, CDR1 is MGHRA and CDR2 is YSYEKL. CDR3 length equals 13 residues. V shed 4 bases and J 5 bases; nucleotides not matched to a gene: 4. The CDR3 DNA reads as TGCGCCAGCAGCCGAGGGACAGTAACTGAAGCTTTCTTT. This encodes CASSRGTVTEAFF.

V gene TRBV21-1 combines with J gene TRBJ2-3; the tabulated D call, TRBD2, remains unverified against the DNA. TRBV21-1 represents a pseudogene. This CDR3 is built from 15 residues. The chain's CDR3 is CASSGRGPGPDTQYF. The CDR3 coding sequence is TGTGCCAGCAGCGGACGGGGTCCTGGCCCAGATACGCAGTATTTT.

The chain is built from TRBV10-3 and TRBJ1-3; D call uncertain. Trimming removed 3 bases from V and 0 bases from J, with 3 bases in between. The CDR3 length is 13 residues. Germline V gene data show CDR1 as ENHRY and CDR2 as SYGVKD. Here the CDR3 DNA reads TGTGCCATCAGTGACTCCTCTGGAAACACCATATATTTT. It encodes CAISDSSGNTIYF.

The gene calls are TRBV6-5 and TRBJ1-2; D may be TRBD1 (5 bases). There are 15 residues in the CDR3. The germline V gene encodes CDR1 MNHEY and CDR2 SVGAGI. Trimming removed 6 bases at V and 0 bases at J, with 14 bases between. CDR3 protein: CASSRQGSANYGYTF. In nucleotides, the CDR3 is TGTGCCAGCAGCCGCCAGGGCAGCGCTAACTATGGCTACACCTTC.

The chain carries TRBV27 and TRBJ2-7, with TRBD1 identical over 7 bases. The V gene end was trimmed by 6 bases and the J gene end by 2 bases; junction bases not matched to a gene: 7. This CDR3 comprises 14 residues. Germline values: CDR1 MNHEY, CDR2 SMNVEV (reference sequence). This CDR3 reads CASRRQGSTYEQYF. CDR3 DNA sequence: TGTGCCAGCAGGAGACAGGGATCCACCTACGAGCAGTACTTC.

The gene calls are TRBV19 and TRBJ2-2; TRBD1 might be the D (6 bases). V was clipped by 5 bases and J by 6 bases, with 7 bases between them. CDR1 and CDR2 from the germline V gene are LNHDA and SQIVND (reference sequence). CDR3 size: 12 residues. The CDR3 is CASSPGAGELFF. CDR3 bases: TGTGCCAGTAGTCCAGGGGCCGGGGAGCTGTTTTTT.

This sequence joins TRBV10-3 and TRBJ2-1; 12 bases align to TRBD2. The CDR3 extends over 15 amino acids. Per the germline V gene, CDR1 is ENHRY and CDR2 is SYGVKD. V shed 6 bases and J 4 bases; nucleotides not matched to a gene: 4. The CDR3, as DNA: TGTGCCATCAGCTCGACTAGCGGGAGATACAATGAGCAGTTCTTC. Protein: CAISSTSGRYNEQFF.

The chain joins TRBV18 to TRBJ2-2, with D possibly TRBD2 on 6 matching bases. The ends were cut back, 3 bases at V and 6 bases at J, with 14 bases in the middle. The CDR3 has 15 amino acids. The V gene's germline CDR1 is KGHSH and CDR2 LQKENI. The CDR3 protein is CASSPGGSEAGELFF. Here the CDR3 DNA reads TGTGCCAGCTCACCGGGGGGATCTGAGGCCGGGGAGCTGTTTTTT. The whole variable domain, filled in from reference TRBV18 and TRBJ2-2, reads NAGVMQNPRHLVRRRGQEARLRCSPMKGHSHVYWYRQLPEEGLKFMVYLQKENIIDESGMPKERFSAEFPKEGPSILRIQQVVRGDSAAYFCASSPGGSEAGELFFGEGSRLTVL.

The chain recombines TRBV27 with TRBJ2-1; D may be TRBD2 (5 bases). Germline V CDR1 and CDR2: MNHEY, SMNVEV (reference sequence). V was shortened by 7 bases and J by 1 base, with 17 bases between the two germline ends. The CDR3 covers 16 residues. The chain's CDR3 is CASMGLGGGSYNEQFF. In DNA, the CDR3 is TGTGCCAGCATGGGTTTGGGCGGAGGATCCTACAATGAGCAGTTCTTC.

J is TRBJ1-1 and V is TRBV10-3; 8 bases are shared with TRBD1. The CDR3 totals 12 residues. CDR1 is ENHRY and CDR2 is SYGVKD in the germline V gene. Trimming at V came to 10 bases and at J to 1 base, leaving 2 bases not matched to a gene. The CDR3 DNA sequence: TGTGCCACCGACAGGGGGAACACTGAAGCTTTCTTT. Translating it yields CATDRGNTEAFF.

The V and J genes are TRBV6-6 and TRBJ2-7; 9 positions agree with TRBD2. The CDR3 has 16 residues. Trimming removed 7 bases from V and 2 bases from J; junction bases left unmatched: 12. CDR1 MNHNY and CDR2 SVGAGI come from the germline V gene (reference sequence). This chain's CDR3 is CASTLHGGRATYEQYF. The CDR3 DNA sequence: TGTGCCAGCACTTTACACGGCGGGAGGGCCACCTACGAGCAGTACTTC.

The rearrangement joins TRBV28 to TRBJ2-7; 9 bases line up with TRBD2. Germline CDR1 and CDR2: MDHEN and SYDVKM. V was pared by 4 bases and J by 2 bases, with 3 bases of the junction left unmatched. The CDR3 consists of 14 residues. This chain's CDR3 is CASSSPSGTYEQYF. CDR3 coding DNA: TGTGCCAGCAGTTCCCCTAGCGGGACCTACGAGCAGTACTTC. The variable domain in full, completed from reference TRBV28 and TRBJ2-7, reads DVKVTQSSRYLVKRTGEKVFLECVQDMDHENMFWYRQDPGLGLRLIYFSYDVKMKEKGDIPEGYSVSREKKERFSLILESASTNQTSMYLCASSSPSGTYEQYFGPGTRLTVT.

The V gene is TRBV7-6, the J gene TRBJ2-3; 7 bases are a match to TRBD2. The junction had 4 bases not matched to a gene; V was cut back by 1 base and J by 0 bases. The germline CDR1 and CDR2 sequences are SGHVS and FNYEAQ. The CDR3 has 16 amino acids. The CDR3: CASSLEAAGSTDTQYF. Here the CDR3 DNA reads TGTGCCAGCAGCTTAGAGGCAGCGGGGAGCACAGATACGCAGTATTTT.

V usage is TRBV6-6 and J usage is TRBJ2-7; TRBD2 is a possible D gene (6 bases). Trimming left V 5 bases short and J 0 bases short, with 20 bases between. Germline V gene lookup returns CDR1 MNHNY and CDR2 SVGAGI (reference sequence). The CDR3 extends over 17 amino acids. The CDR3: CASSPVGIADLSYEQYF. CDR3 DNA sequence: TGTGCCAGCAGTCCTGTCGGAATAGCGGACCTCTCCTACGAGCAGTACTTC.

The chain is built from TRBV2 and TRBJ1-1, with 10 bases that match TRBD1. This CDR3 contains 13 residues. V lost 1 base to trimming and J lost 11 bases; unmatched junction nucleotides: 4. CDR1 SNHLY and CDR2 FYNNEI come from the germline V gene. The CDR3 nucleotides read TGTGCCAGCAGTGAAGGGACAGGGGGACGTGCTTTCTTT. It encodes CASSEGTGGRAFF.

Written as DNA, the CDR3 is TGCGCCAGCAGTGCACTAGCGGGTGGGATTCAGTACTTC. Amino acid sequence: CASSALAGGIQYF. The V call is TRBV10-1, the J call TRBJ2-4; TRBD2 matches 9 bases. Germline CDR1 is WNHNN and CDR2 is SYGVQD (reference sequence). This CDR3 spans 13 amino acids. The trim removed 4 bases at V and 10 bases at J, leaving 5 bases unmatched.

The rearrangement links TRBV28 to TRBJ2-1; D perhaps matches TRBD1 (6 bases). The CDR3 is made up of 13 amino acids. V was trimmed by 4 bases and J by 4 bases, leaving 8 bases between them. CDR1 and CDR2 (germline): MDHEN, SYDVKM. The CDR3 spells CASSSGQYNEQFF. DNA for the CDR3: TGTGCCAGCAGTTCTGGACAGTACAATGAGCAGTTCTTC.

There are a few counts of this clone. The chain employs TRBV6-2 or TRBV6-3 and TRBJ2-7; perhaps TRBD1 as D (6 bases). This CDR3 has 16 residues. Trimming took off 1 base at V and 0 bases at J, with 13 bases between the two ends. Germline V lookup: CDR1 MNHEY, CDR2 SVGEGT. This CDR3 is CASSYFGTTPSYEQYF. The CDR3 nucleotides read TGTGCCAGCAGTTACTTTGGGACAACTCCCTCCTACGAGCAGTACTTC.

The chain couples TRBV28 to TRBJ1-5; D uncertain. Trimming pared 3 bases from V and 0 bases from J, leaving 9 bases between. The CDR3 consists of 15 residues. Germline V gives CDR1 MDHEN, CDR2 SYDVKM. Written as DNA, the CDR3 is TGTGCCAGCAGTTTGTTGGCTCCTAGCAATCAGCCCCAGCATTTT. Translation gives CASSLLAPSNQPQHF.

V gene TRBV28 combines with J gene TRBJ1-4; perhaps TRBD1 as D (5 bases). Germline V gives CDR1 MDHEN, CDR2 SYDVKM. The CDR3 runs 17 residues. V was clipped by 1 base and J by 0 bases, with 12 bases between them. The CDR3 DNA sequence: TGTGCCAGCAGTTTATCCGCGGGACCAGCAACTAATGAAAAACTGTTTTTT. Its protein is CASSLSAGPATNEKLFF.

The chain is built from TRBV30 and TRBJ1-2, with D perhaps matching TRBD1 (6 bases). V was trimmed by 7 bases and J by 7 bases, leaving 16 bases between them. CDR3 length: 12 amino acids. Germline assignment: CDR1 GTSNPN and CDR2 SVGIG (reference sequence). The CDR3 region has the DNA TGTGCCTCTGAAACAGGGACGCGTGGCTACACCTTC. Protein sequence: CASETGTRGYTF. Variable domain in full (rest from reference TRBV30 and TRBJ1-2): SQTIHQWPATLVQPVGSPLSLECTVEGTSNPNLYWYRQAAGRGLQLLFYSVGIGQISSEVPQNLSASRPQDRQFILSSKKLLLSDSGFYLCASETGTRGYTFGSGTRLTVV.

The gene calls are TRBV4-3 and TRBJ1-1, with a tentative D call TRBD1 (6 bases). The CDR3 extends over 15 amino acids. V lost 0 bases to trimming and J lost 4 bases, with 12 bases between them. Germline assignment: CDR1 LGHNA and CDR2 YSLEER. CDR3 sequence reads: CASSQDAGATTEAFF. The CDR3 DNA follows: TGCGCCAGCAGCCAAGATGCGGGGGCGACCACTGAAGCTTTCTTT.

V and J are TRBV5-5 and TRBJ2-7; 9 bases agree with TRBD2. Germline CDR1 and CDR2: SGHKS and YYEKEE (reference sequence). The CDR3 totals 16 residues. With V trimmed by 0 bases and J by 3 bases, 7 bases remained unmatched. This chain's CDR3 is CASSLAAGGLGYEQYF. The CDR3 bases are TGTGCCAGCAGCTTGGCCGCGGGGGGGCTAGGCTACGAGCAGTACTTC.

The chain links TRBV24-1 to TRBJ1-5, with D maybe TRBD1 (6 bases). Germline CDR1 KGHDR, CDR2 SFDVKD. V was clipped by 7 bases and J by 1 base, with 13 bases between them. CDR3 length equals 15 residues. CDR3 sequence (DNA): TGTGCCACCAGCAGGGGAGATGTAAGCAATCAGCCCCAGCATTTT. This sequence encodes CATSRGDVSNQPQHF.

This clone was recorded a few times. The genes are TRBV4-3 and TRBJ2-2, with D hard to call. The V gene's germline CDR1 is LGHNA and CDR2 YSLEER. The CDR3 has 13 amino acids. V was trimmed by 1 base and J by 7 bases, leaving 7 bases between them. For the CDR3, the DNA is TGCGCCAGCAGCCAAGTAGCCCTCGGGGAGCTGTTTTTT. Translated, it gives CASSQVALGELFF.

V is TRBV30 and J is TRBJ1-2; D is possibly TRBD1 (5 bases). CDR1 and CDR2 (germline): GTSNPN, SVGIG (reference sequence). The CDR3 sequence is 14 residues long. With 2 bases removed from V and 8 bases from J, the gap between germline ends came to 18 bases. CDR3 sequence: CAWSMSRGKGGYTF. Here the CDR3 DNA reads TGTGCCTGGAGTATGTCTCGGGGGAAAGGCGGCTACACCTTC. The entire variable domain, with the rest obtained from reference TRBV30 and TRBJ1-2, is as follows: SQTIHQWPATLVQPVGSPLSLECTVEGTSNPNLYWYRQAAGRGLQLLFYSVGIGQISSEVPQNLSASRPQDRQFILSSKKLLLSDSGFYLCAWSMSRGKGGYTFGSGTRLTVV.

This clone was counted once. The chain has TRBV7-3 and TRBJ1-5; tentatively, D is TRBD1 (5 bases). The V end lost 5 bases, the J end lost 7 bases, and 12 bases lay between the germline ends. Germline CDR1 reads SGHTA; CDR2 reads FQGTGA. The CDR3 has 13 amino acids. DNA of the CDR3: TGTGCCAGCAGCACCCAGGGTGGGCAGCCCCAGCATTTT. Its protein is CASSTQGGQPQHF.

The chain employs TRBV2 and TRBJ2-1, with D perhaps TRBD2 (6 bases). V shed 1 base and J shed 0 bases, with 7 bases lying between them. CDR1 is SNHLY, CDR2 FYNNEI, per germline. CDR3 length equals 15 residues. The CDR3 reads CASSEEGGSYNEQFF. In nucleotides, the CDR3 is TGTGCCAGCAGTGAAGAGGGAGGCTCCTACAATGAGCAGTTCTTC. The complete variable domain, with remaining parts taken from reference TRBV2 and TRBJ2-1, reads EPEVTQTPSHQVTQMGQEVILRCVPISNHLYFYWYRQILGQKVEFLVSFYNNEISEKSEIFDDQFSVERPDGSNFTLKIRSTKLEDSAMYFCASSEEGGSYNEQFFGPGTRLTVL.